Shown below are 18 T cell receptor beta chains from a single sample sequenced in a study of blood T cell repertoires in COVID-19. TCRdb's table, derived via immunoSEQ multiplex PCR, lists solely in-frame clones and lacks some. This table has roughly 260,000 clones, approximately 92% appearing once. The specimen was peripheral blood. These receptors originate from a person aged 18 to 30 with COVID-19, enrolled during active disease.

CDR3 sequence (DNA): TGTGCCAGCAGCCACCCAGGCTCCGAGCAGTACTTC. As protein: CASSHPGSEQYF. The genes are TRBV6-5 and TRBJ2-7; D gene ambiguous. This CDR3 has 12 residues. V shed 6 bases and J shed 6 bases, with 12 bases lying between them. Germline V gives CDR1 MNHEY, CDR2 SVGAGI.

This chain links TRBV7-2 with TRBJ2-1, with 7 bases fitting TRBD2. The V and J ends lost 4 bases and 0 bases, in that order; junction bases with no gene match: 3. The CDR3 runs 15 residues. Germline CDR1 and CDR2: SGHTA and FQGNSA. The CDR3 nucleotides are TGTGCCAGCAGCTCTAGCGGACGCTCCTACAATGAGCAGTTCTTC. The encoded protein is CASSSSGRSYNEQFF.

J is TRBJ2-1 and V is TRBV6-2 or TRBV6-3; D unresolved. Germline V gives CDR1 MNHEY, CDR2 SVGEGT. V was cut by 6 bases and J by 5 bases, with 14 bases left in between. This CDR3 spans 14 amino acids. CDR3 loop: CASSSRLGNNEQFF. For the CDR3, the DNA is TGTGCCAGCAGCTCCAGACTCGGAAACAATGAGCAGTTCTTC.

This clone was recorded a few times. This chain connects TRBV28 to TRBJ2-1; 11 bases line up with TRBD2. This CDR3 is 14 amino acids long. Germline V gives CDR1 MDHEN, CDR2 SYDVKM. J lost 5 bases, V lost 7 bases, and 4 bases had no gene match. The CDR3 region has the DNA TGTGCCAGCATAGCGGGAGGGCCGGACAATGAGCAGTTCTTC. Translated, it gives CASIAGGPDNEQFF.

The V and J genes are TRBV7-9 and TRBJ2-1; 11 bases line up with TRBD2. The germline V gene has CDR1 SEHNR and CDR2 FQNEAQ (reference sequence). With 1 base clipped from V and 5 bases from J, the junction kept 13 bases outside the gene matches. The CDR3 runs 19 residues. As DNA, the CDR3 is TGTGCCAGCAGCTTAGGCTACAGGGGACTAGCGGAAATTGACAATGAGCAGTTCTTC. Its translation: CASSLGYRGLAEIDNEQFF.

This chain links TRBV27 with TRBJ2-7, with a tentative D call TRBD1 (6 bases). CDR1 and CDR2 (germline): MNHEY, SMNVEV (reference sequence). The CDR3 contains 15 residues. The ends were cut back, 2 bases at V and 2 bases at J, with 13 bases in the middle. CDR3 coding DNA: TGTGCCAGCAGTTTAGTACAGGGATTACCCTACGAGCAGTACTTC. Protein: CASSLVQGLPYEQYF.

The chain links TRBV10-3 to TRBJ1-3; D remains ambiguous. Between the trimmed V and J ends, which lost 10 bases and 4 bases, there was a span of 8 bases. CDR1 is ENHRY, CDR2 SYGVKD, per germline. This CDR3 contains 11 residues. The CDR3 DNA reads TGTGCCAGCTCACAGGGAAACACCATATATTTT. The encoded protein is CASSQGNTIYF.

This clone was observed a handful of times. Written as DNA, the CDR3 is TGTGCCAGTAGTGTTAGGGACTCCTCCTACGAGCAGTACTTC. This gives the protein CASSVRDSSYEQYF. The gene calls are TRBV19 and TRBJ2-7; a weak D match, TRBD2 (6 bases). Germline CDR1 LNHDA, CDR2 SQIVND (reference sequence). Trimming stripped 5 bases from V and 0 bases from J, with 11 bases between. This CDR3 is built from 14 residues.

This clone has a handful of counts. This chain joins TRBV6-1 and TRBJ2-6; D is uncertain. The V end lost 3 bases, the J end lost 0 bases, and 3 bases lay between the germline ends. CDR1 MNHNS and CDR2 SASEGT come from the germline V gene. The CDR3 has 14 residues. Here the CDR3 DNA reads TGTGCCAGCAGTGATAACTCTGGGGCCAACGTCCTGACTTTC. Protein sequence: CASSDNSGANVLTF.

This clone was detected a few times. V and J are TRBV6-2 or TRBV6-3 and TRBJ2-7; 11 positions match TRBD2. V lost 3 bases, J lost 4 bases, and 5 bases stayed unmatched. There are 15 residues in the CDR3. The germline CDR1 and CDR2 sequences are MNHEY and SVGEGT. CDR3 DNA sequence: TGTGCCAGCAGTTATTCCGGGACTAGCGGTTACGAGCAGTACTTC. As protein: CASSYSGTSGYEQYF.

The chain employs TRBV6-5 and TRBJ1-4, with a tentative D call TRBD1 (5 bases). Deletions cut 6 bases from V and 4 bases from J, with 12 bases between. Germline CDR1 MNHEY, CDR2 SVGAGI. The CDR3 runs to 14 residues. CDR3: CASSLGGGNEKLFF. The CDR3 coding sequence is TGTGCCAGCAGCCTGGGGGGGGGTAATGAAAAACTGTTTTTT.

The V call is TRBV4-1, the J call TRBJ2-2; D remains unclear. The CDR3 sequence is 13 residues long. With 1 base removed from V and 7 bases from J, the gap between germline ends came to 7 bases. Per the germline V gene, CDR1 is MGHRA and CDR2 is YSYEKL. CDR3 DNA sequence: TGCGCCAGCAGCCAAGCCCTCGGCGGGGAGCTGTTTTTT. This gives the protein CASSQALGGELFF.

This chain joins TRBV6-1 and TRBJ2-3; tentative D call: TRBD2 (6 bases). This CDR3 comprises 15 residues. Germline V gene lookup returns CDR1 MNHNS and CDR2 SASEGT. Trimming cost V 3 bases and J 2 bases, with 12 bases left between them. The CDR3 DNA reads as TGTGCCAGCAGTGACGGGCCGGGAGTCACAGATACGCAGTATTTT. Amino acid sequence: CASSDGPGVTDTQYF.

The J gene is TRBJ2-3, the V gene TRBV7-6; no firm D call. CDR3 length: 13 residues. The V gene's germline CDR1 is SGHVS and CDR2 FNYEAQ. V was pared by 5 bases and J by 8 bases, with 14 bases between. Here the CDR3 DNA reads TGTGCCAGCAGCCTCGAACCGGGTCGTACGCAGTATTTT. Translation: CASSLEPGRTQYF.

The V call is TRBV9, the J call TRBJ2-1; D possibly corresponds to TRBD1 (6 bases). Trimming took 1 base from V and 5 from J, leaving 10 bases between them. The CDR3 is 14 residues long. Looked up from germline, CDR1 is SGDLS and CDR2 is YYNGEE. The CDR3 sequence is CASSVQTGNNEQFF. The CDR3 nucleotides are TGTGCCAGCAGCGTACAGACAGGAAACAATGAGCAGTTCTTC.

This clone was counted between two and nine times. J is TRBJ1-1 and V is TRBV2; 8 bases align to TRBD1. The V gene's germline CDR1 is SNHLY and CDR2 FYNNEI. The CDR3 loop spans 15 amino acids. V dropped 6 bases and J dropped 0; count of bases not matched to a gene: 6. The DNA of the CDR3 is TGTGCCAGCAGGGGGACAGGCCACATGAACACTGAAGCTTTCTTT. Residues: CASRGTGHMNTEAFF.

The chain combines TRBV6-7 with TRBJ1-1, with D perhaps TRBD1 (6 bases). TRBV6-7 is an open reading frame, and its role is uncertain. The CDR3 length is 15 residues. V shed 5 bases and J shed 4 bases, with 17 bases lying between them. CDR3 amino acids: CASSKTTGRVTEAFF. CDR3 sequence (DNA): TGTGCCAGCAGTAAGACCACAGGGAGAGTCACTGAAGCTTTCTTT.

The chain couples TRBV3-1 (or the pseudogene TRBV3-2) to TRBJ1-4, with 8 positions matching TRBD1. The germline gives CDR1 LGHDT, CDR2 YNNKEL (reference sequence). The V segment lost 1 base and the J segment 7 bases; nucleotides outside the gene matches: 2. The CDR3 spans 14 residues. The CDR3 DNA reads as TGTGCCAGCAGCCAAGCAGGGGGCTTTGAAAAACTGTTTTTT. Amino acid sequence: CASSQAGGFEKLFF.